This T cell receptor (beta chain) was documented in a study of blood T cell repertoires in COVID-19. Across the study: The United States, Italy and Spain supplied acute and convalescent COVID-19 samples. T cells, B-cell-depleted T cells, or PBMCs provided the cDNA or gDNA that served as material.

Seattle researchers signed up patients amid active infection and tracked them longitudinally. This clone showed up just once. As handled by the study authors: Scientists estimated how many nucleated cells there were by amplifying reference gene primers. The data were produced by immunoSEQ multiplex PCR, yet TCRdb's version contains in-frame clones alone and is incomplete. Clone size and the V and J calls come from that table; the DNA yielded D and trimming. The profile covers around 210,000 clones, with 84% appearing a single time and approximately 8% taken by the ten largest. V trimming: 0 bases; J trimming: 1 base; junction bases outside the gene matches: 2. This CDR3 comprises 15 residues. Per the germline V gene, CDR1 is SGHRS and CDR2 is YFSETQ.

This rearrangement joins TRBV5-1 to TRBJ2-3; TRBD2 agrees at 7 bases. The TCR comes from a woman at least 80 years old with COVID-19, enrolled during active disease. Specimen: peripheral blood. CDR3 sequence (DNA): TGCGCCAGCAGCTTGGTTGCGGGGGGCACAGATACGCAGTATTTT. Translating gives CASSLVAGGTDTQYF. Filled out from reference TRBV5-1 and TRBJ2-3, the complete variable domain reads KAGVTQTPRYLIKTRGQQVTLSCSPISGHRSVSWYQQTPGQGLQFLFEYFSETQRNKGNFPGRFSGRQFSNSRSEMNVSTLELGDSALYLCASSLVAGGTDTQYFGPGTRLTVL.